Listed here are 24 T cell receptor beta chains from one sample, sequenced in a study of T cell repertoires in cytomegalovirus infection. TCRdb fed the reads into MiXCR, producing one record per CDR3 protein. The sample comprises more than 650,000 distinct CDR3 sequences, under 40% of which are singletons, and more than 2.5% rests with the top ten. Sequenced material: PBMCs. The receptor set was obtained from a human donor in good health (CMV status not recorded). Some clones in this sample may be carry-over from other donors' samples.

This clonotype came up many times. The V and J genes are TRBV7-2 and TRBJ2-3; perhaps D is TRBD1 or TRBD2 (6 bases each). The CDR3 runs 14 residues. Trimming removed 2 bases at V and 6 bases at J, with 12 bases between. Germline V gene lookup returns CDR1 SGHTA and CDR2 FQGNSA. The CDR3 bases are TGTGCCAGCAGCTTATTTGCCGGGGGCGATACGCAGTATTTT. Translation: CASSLFAGGDTQYF.

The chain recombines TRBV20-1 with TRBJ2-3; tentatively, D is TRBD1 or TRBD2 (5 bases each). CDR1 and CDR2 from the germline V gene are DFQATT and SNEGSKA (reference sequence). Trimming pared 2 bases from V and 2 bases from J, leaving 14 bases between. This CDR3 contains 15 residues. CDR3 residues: CSARQGTHHTDTQYF. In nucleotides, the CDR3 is TGCAGTGCTAGACAAGGGACCCATCACACAGATACGCAGTATTTT.

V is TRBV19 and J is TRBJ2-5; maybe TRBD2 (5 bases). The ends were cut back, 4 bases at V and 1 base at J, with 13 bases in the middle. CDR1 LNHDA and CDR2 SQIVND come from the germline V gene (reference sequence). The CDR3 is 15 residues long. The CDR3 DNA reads TGTGCCAGTAGTACCCCCGGGGTGTCCCAAGAGACCCAGTACTTC. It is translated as CASSTPGVSQETQYF.

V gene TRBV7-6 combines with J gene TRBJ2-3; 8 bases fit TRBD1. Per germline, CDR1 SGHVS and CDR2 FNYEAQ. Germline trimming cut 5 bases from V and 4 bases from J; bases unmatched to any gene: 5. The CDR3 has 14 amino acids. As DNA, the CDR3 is TGTGCCAGCAGCCCAGGCAGGGGGCCAGATACGCAGTATTTT. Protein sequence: CASSPGRGPDTQYF.

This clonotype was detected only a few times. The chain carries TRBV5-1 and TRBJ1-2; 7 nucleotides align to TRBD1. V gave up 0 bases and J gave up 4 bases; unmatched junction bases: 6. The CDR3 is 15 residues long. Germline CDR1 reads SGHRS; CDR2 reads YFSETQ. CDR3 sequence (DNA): TGCGCCAGCAGCTTGGCGACAGGGAACATCTATGGCTACACCTTC. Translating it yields CASSLATGNIYGYTF.

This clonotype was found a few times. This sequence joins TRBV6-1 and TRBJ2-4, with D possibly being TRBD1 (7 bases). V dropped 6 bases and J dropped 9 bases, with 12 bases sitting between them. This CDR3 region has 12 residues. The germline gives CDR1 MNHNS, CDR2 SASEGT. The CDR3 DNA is TGTGCCAGCAGGACGCAGGGGGGCATTCAGTACTTC. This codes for CASRTQGGIQYF.

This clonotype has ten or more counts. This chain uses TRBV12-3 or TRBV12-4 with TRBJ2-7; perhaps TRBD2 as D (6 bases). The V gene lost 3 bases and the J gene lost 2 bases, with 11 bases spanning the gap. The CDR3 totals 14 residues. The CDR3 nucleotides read TGTGCCAGCAGTTTGGCGGGACTCCCCTACGAGCAGTACTTC. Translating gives CASSLAGLPYEQYF.

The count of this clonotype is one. The chain's CDR3 is CASRILGAKAFF. Written as DNA, the CDR3 is TGTGCCAGCAGAATCCTCGGGGCAAAAGCTTTCTTT. The chain combines TRBV28 with TRBJ1-1, with a tentative D call TRBD1 (5 bases). Germline-derived CDR1 and CDR2 are MDHEN and SYDVKM. The CDR3 runs 12 residues. The germline V and J ends were trimmed by 6 bases and 9 bases, with 14 bases remaining between them.

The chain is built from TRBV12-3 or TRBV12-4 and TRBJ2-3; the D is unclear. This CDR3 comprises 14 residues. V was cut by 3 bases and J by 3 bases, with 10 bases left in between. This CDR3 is CASSFSSSTDTQYF. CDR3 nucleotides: TGTGCCAGCAGTTTTAGCAGCAGTACAGATACGCAGTATTTT.

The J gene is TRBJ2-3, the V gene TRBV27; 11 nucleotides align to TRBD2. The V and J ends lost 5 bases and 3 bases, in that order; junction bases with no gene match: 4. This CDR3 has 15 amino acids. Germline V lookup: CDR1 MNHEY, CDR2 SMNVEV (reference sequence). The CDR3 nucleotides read TGTGCCAGCAGTCAGACTAGCGGGATAACAGATACGCAGTATTTT. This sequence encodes CASSQTSGITDTQYF.

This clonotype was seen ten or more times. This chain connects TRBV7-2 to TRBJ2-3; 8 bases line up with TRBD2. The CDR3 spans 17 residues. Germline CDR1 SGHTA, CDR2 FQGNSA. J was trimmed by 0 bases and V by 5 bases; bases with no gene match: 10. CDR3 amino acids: CASSDGVAGWSTDTQYF. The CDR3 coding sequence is TGTGCCAGCAGCGATGGGGTAGCGGGGTGGAGCACAGATACGCAGTATTTT.

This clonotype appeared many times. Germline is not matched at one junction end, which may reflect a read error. The CDR3 DNA is TGTGCCAGCAGCCAAGGACAGAGCACAGATACGCAGTATTTT. It encodes CASSQGQSTDTQYF. This chain joins TRBV5-1 and TRBJ2-3; D perhaps matches TRBD1 (6 bases). CDR3 length: 14 residues. Germline assignment: CDR1 SGHRS and CDR2 YFSETQ.

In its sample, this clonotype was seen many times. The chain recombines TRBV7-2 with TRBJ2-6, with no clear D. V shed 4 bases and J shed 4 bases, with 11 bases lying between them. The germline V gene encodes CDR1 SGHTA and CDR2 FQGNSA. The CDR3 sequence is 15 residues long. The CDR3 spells CASSSLITGANVLTF. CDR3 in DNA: TGTGCCAGCAGCTCCCTAATTACCGGGGCCAACGTCCTGACTTTC.

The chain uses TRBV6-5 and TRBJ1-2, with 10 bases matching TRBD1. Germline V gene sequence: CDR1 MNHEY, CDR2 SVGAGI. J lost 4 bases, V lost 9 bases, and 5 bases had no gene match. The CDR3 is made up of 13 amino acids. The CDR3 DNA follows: TGTGCCAGTCGGACAGGGGGGATCTATGGCTACACCTTC. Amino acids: CASRTGGIYGYTF.

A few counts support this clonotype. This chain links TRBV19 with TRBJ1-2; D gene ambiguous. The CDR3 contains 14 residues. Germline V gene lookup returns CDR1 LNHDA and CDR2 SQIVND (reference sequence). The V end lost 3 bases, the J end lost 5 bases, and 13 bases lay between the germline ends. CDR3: CASSISQLAYGYTF. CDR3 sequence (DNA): TGTGCCAGTAGTATCAGCCAACTCGCGTATGGCTACACCTTC.

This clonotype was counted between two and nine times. The CDR3 sequence is CASSLRAGGIMGTQYF. DNA for the CDR3: TGTGCCAGCAGCTTAAGGGCAGGAGGAATCATGGGGACCCAGTACTTC. The chain carries TRBV7-9 and TRBJ2-5; the D gene is possibly TRBD2 (5 bases). CDR3 length equals 16 residues. Deletions cut 2 bases from V and 7 bases from J, with 20 bases between. Germline CDR1 is SEHNR and CDR2 is FQNEAQ (reference sequence).

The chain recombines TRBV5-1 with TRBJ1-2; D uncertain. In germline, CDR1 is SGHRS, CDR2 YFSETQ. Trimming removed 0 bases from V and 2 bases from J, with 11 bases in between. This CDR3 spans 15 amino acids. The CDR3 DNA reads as TGCGCCAGCAGCTTGGCCAAGGGTGCCAACTATGGCTACACCTTC. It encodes CASSLAKGANYGYTF.

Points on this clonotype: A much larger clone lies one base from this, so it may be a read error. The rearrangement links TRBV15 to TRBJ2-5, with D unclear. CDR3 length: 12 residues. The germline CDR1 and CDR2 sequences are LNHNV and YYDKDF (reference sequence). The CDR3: CSTSRGMETQYF. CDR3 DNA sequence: TGTTCCACCAGCAGAGGAATGGAGACCCAGTACTTC.

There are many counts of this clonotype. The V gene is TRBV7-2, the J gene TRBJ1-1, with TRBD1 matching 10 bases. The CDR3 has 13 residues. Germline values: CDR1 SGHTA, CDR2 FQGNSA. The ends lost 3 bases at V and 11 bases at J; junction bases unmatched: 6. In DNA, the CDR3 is TGTGCCAGCAGCTTGGAGTCGGGACAGGGGGCTTTCTTT. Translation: CASSLESGQGAFF.

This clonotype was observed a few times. The CDR3, as DNA: TGTGCCAGCAGTTACTCAGGGACTCAGGGCGGCAATCAGCCCCAGCATTTT. Translation: CASSYSGTQGGNQPQHF. The gene calls are TRBV6-6 and TRBJ1-5; maybe TRBD1 (5 bases). V dropped 0 bases and J dropped 2 bases, with 14 bases sitting between them. Germline V gene data show CDR1 as MNHNY and CDR2 as SVGAGI (reference sequence). This CDR3 region has 17 residues.

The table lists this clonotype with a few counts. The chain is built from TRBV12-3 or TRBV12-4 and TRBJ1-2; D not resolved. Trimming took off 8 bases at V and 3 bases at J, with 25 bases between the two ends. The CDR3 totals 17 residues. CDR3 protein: CASCTSGSSQIHYGYTF. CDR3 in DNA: TGTGCCAGCTGTACGAGCGGATCGTCCCAAATACACTATGGCTACACCTTC.

The CDR3 reads CSARVRPGQGPIYEQFF. In DNA, the CDR3 is TGCAGTGCTAGAGTGCGTCCGGGACAGGGCCCGATTTATGAGCAGTTCTTC. The genes are TRBV20-1 and TRBJ2-1, with 9 bases aligning to TRBD1. CDR1 and CDR2 (germline): DFQATT, SNEGSKA (reference sequence). The length of the CDR3 is 17 residues. The V segment lost 1 base and the J segment 8 bases; nucleotides outside the gene matches: 15.

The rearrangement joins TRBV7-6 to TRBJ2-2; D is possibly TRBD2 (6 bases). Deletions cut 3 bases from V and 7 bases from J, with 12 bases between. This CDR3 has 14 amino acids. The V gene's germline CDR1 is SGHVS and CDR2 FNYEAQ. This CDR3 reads CASSLTGVGGELFF. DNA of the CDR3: TGTGCCAGCAGCTTGACGGGGGTTGGCGGGGAGCTGTTTTTT.

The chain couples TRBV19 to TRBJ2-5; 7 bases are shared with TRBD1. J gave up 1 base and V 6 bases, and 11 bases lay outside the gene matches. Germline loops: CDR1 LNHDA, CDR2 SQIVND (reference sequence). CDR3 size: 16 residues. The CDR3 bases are TGTGCCAGTAGCGCGCCCTGGACAGGAGTCCAAGAGACCCAGTACTTC. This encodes CASSAPWTGVQETQYF.